This passage covers 30 T cell receptor beta chains from one sample sequenced in a study of blood T cell repertoires in COVID-19 (TCRdb year 2020). The library was built by means of the immunoSEQ multiplex PCR assay. The clones in this table, taken by TCRdb from immuneACCESS, are in-frame only. Not every clone is retained; where verified, under half of the shortfall comes from an unresolved V gene, and the cause of the rest is unknown. The sample contains around 68,000 clones, 80% to 90% of them found a single time. Roughly 7% of the sample comes from the top ten. The sequenced material came from peripheral blood. These TCRs come from a woman aged 45-65 years with acute or convalescent COVID-19.

The CDR3 reads CASSLGRGAGPSYNEQFF. As DNA, the CDR3 is TGTGCCAGCAGCTTAGGCCGGGGGGCGGGGCCCTCCTACAATGAGCAGTTCTTC. The chain combines TRBV13 with TRBJ2-1, with D tentatively TRBD2 (7 bases). The CDR3 is 18 amino acids. Trimming cost V 0 bases and J 0 bases, with 15 bases left between them. Germline values: CDR1 PRHDT, CDR2 FYEKMQ (reference sequence).

The V call is TRBV6-6, the J call TRBJ1-4; 7 bases map to TRBD1. This CDR3 has 17 amino acids. After removal of 5 bases from V and 16 bases from J, the junction contained 25 bases not matched to a gene. The germline CDR1 and CDR2 sequences are MNHNY and SVGAGI (reference sequence). CDR3 sequence reads: CASSPTGQSKPRATPFF. In DNA form, the CDR3 reads TGTGCCAGCAGTCCAACGGGACAGTCTAAACCTAGGGCAACACCGTTTTTT.

The gene calls are TRBV4-1 and TRBJ1-6, with 7 bases matching TRBD1. There are 15 residues in the CDR3. V shed 4 bases and J 6 bases; nucleotides not matched to a gene: 6. Per germline, CDR1 MGHRA and CDR2 YSYEKL. The CDR3 reads CASSLEAGGNSPLHF. DNA for the CDR3: TGCGCCAGCAGCCTGGAGGCAGGGGGTAATTCACCCCTCCACTTT.

The chain is built from TRBV15 and TRBJ1-2, with 10 bases that match TRBD1. The germline gives CDR1 LNHNV, CDR2 YYDKDF (reference sequence). Losses at the gene ends were 5 bases for V and 6 bases for J; bases not matched to a gene: 6. This CDR3 comprises 14 residues. The CDR3 bases are TGTGCCACCAGCGGTGACAGGGGGCCAGATGGCTACACCTTC. Its translation: CATSGDRGPDGYTF.

V usage is TRBV30 and J usage is TRBJ2-3; 10 bases agree with TRBD1. With V trimmed by 4 bases and J by 4 bases, 11 bases remained unmatched. Per germline, CDR1 GTSNPN and CDR2 SVGIG (reference sequence). CDR3 length equals 16 residues. The CDR3: CAWMPLDRGLADTQYF. CDR3 sequence (DNA): TGTGCCTGGATGCCTCTCGACAGGGGGCTGGCAGATACGCAGTATTTT.

The genes are TRBV14 and TRBJ2-3; 9 positions agree with TRBD2. Germline CDR1 and CDR2: SGHDN and FVKESK. V trimming: 0 bases; J trimming: 5 bases; junction bases outside the gene matches: 6. The CDR3 has 16 residues. This chain's CDR3 is CASSQDTSGLIDTQYF. Written as DNA, the CDR3 is TGTGCCAGCAGCCAAGATACTAGCGGGCTAATAGATACGCAGTATTTT.

The rearrangement links TRBV3-1 (or the pseudogene TRBV3-2) to TRBJ2-7, with TRBD1 matching 9 bases. Germline CDR1 and CDR2: LGHDT and YNNKEL (reference sequence). The junction had 14 bases not matched to a gene; V was cut back by 8 bases and J by 3 bases. The CDR3 contains 16 residues. CDR3 DNA sequence: TGTGCCAGCGCCCCTCAGGGTGAGGACAGGGGCTACGAGCAGTACTTC. It translates to CASAPQGEDRGYEQYF.

The V gene is TRBV25-1, the J gene TRBJ2-7; a weak D match, TRBD1 (6 bases). This CDR3 region has 14 residues. Trimming took 4 bases from V and 4 from J, leaving 14 bases between them. The germline CDR1 and CDR2 sequences are MGHDK and SYGVNS. The CDR3 DNA sequence: TGTGCCAGCAGTGCTGAACAGGGTTCGTACGAGCAGTACTTC. Its protein is CASSAEQGSYEQYF.

The chain carries TRBV19 and TRBJ2-2, with D perhaps matching TRBD2 (6 bases). Germline V gene data show CDR1 as LNHDA and CDR2 as SQIVND (reference sequence). The ends were cut back, 3 bases at V and 0 bases at J, with 11 bases in the middle. The CDR3 contains 16 residues. In DNA form, the CDR3 reads TGTGCCAGTAGTATTCGGGAGACCTCGAACACCGGGGAGCTGTTTTTT. Encoded protein: CASSIRETSNTGELFF.

The chain couples TRBV2 to TRBJ1-2; D call uncertain. This CDR3 spans 12 amino acids. From germline, CDR1 is SNHLY and CDR2 FYNNEI. V was trimmed by 5 bases and J by 8 bases, leaving 12 bases between them. The CDR3 sequence is CASSPGLRGYTF. CDR3 bases: TGTGCCAGCAGTCCGGGTCTTCGGGGCTACACCTTC.

The chain uses TRBV28 and TRBJ1-3, with 8 bases lining up with TRBD1. Unmatched junction bases numbered 0, after V lost 8 bases and J lost 0 bases. The germline CDR1 and CDR2 sequences are MDHEN and SYDVKM. This CDR3 contains 13 residues. The CDR3: CASQGASGNTIYF. Here the CDR3 DNA reads TGTGCCAGCCAGGGGGCCTCTGGAAACACCATATATTTT.

This clone was picked up one time. The V and J genes are TRBV6-2 or TRBV6-3 and TRBJ2-1, with 7 bases lining up with TRBD1. Looked up from germline, CDR1 is MNHEY and CDR2 is SVGEGT. The J segment lost 1 base and the V segment lost 4 bases, leaving 4 bases of the junction unmatched. The CDR3 is 15 residues long. CDR3 region: CASSWDSKSYNEQFF. The CDR3 DNA is TGTGCCAGCAGTTGGGACAGCAAATCCTACAATGAGCAGTTCTTC.

This clone was observed a single time. CDR3 protein: CASSQSPSGVGAQYF. The CDR3 DNA sequence: TGTGCCAGCAGCCAGAGTCCCAGCGGGGTCGGTGCGCAGTATTTT. This chain uses TRBV5-4 with TRBJ2-3, with 7 bases aligning to TRBD2. From germline, CDR1 is SGHNT and CDR2 YYREEE (reference sequence). V lost 4 bases to trimming and J lost 10 bases; unmatched junction nucleotides: 15. The CDR3 is 15 residues long.

The genes are TRBV3-1 (or the pseudogene TRBV3-2) and TRBJ1-3; TRBD1 matches 7 bases. The germline V gene has CDR1 LGHDT and CDR2 YNNKEL (reference sequence). This CDR3 spans 13 amino acids. J gave up 0 bases and V 8 bases, and 1 base lay outside the gene matches. DNA for the CDR3: TGTGCCAGCGGACAGGACTCTGGAAACACCATATATTTT. Encoded protein: CASGQDSGNTIYF.

V gene TRBV24-1 combines with J gene TRBJ2-1; 12 positions agree with TRBD2. Germline lookup yields CDR1 KGHDR and CDR2 SFDVKD. The junction had 3 bases not matched to a gene; V was cut back by 3 bases and J by 7 bases. The CDR3 totals 15 residues. The CDR3 here is CATSDRLAGANEQFF. The CDR3 nucleotides are TGTGCCACCAGTGATCGACTAGCGGGGGCTAATGAGCAGTTCTTC.

The chain carries TRBV5-4 and TRBJ1-6; a weak D match, TRBD1 (5 bases). The CDR3 loop spans 13 amino acids. Trimming shortened V by 4 bases and J by 6 bases, and 8 bases separated the two germline ends. Germline V lookup: CDR1 SGHNT, CDR2 YYREEE (reference sequence). The CDR3 nucleotides read TGTGCCAGCAGCAGTGACAGTAATTCACCCCTCCACTTT. It yields the protein CASSSDSNSPLHF.

The chain carries TRBV7-2 and TRBJ2-3; D is perhaps TRBD1 (6 bases). V gave up 5 bases and J gave up 0 bases, with 12 bases separating them. Germline V gene data show CDR1 as SGHTA and CDR2 as FQGNSA. This CDR3 region has 15 residues. The CDR3 region is CASSLKTGSTDTQYF. CDR3 nucleotides: TGTGCCAGCAGCCTGAAGACAGGTAGCACAGATACGCAGTATTTT.

This clone has just one count. The rearrangement links TRBV11-2 to TRBJ2-1; D uncertain. With 3 bases removed from V and 11 bases from J, the gap between germline ends came to 20 bases. The CDR3 totals 15 residues. Germline CDR1 SGHAT, CDR2 FQNNGV. The CDR3 loop is CASSFLKLPTNKQFF. The CDR3 region has the DNA TGTGCCAGCAGCTTTCTCAAACTCCCTACTAATAAGCAGTTCTTC.

This chain joins TRBV7-2 and TRBJ2-1, with 7 bases matching TRBD2. Germline-derived CDR1 and CDR2 are SGHTA and FQGNSA. The CDR3 extends over 15 amino acids. Trimming took 7 bases from V and 3 from J; bases not matched to a gene: 9. The CDR3 loop is CASTPQRDFYNEQFF. The CDR3 DNA sequence: TGTGCCAGCACCCCGCAGCGGGATTTCTACAATGAGCAGTTCTTC.

The V and J genes are TRBV5-4 and TRBJ2-2; weak D call: TRBD2 (6 bases). Germline loops: CDR1 SGHNT, CDR2 YYREEE (reference sequence). This CDR3 is built from 14 residues. Trimming cost V 2 bases and J 7 bases, with 12 bases left between them. CDR3 residues: CASSFGGQSGELFF. CDR3 coding DNA: TGTGCCAGCAGCTTTGGAGGGCAGAGCGGGGAGCTGTTTTTT.

The chain has TRBV2 and TRBJ1-3; D ambiguous. CDR3 length: 16 amino acids. Germline V gene data show CDR1 as SNHLY and CDR2 as FYNNEI. The germline V and J ends were trimmed by 7 bases and 4 bases, with 20 bases remaining between them. CDR3 nucleotides: TGTGCCAGCATCTCGGAGAGGGCAGTAGGAGGAAACACCATATATTTT. It is translated as CASISERAVGGNTIYF.

V and J are TRBV28 and TRBJ1-1; D unclear. Looked up from germline, CDR1 is MDHEN and CDR2 is SYDVKM. Trimming removed 4 bases from V and 2 bases from J, with 8 bases in between. The CDR3 has 13 amino acids. In nucleotides, the CDR3 is TGTGCCAGCAGTTACTTGGGCAACACTGAAGCTTTCTTT. Protein product: CASSYLGNTEAFF.

The chain is built from TRBV4-1 and TRBJ2-1; D call uncertain. The CDR3 is 16 amino acids. The germline V gene has CDR1 MGHRA and CDR2 YSYEKL. V lost 4 bases and J 0 bases, leaving 13 bases between the germline ends. The CDR3 DNA follows: TGCGCCAGCAGCCCCAGGCCTCTTCGCTCCTACAATGAGCAGTTCTTC. Translating it yields CASSPRPLRSYNEQFF.

The chain couples TRBV4-2 to TRBJ1-2, with D perhaps TRBD1 (6 bases). Germline V CDR1 and CDR2: LGHNA, YNFKEQ. V was clipped by 1 base and J by 3 bases, with 9 bases between them. The CDR3 sequence is 14 residues long. The CDR3 loop is CASSQAGVDYGYTF. The CDR3 coding sequence is TGTGCCAGCAGCCAAGCAGGGGTAGACTATGGCTACACCTTC.

V and J are TRBV4-1 and TRBJ2-2; weak D call: TRBD1 (6 bases). The germline V and J ends were trimmed by 3 bases and 4 bases, with 9 bases remaining between them. CDR3 length equals 14 residues. Germline V gene lookup returns CDR1 MGHRA and CDR2 YSYEKL. The chain's CDR3 is CASSQDRSTGELFF. CDR3 sequence (DNA): TGCGCCAGCAGCCAGGACAGATCCACCGGGGAGCTGTTTTTT.

V and J are TRBV6-4 and TRBJ2-1, with 7 bases fitting TRBD1. CDR1 and CDR2 from the germline V gene are MRHNA and SNTAGT. The CDR3 covers 13 residues. The trim removed 4 bases at V and 9 bases at J, leaving 6 bases unmatched. This CDR3 is CASSVNRGGEQFF. The DNA of the CDR3 is TGTGCCAGCAGTGTTAACAGGGGTGGTGAGCAGTTCTTC.

The rearrangement links TRBV6-5 to TRBJ2-1, with D possibly TRBD2 on 7 matching bases. Trimming took off 5 bases at V and 8 bases at J, with 16 bases between the two ends. From germline, CDR1 is MNHEY and CDR2 SVGAGI. There are 14 residues in the CDR3. DNA for the CDR3: TGTGCCAGCAGTCTAAGGGGGGGGGACTATGAGCAGTTCTTC. Translated, it gives CASSLRGGDYEQFF.

Here the CDR3 reads CASSWDRDAYGYTF. The CDR3 DNA is TGTGCCAGCAGTTGGGACAGGGATGCTTATGGCTACACCTTC. V gene TRBV6-5 combines with J gene TRBJ1-2, with 9 bases lining up with TRBD1. This CDR3 comprises 14 residues. V gave up 4 bases and J gave up 5 bases; unmatched junction bases: 5. CDR1 is MNHEY and CDR2 is SVGAGI in the germline V gene.

This chain links TRBV7-2 with TRBJ2-5; 7 nucleotides line up with TRBD2. The CDR3 totals 14 residues. Germline V CDR1 and CDR2: SGHTA, FQGNSA. V shed 5 bases and J 5 bases; nucleotides not matched to a gene: 8. The CDR3 spells CASSRGLRPETQYF. DNA of the CDR3: TGTGCCAGCAGCCGGGGACTAAGACCCGAGACCCAGTACTTC.

The V gene is TRBV7-9, the J gene TRBJ1-4; no definite D call. Germline lookup yields CDR1 SEHNR and CDR2 FQNEAQ (reference sequence). With 1 base removed from V and 0 bases from J, the gap between germline ends came to 6 bases. CDR3 length: 15 amino acids. In nucleotides, the CDR3 is TGTGCCAGCAGCTTAGGACATGCAACTAATGAAAAACTGTTTTTT. Its translation: CASSLGHATNEKLFF.